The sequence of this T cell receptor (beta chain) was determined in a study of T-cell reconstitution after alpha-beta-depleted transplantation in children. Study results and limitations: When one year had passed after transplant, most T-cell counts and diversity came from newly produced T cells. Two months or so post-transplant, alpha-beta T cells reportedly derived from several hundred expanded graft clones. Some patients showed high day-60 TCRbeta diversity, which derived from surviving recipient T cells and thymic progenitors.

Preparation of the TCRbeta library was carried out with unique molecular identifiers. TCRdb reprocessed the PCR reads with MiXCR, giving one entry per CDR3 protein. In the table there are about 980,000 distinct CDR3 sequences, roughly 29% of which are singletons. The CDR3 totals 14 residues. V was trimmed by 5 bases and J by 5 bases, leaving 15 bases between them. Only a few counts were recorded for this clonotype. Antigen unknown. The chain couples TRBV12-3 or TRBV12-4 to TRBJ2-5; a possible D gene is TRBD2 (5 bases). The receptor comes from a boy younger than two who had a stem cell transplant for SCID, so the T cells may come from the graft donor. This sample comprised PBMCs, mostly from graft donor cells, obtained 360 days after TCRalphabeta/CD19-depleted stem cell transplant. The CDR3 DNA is TGTGCCAGCAGTCCCCGCGGGCTTGGCGAGACCCAGTACTTC. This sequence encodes CASSPRGLGETQYF.